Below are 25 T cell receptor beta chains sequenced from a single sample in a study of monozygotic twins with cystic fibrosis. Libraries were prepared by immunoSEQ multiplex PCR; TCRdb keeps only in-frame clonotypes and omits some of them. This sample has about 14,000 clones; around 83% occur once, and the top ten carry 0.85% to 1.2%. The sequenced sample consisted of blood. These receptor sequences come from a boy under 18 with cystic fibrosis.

Here the CDR3 DNA reads TGTGCCAGCAGCTTAGATGGTTCCACAGATACGCAGTATTTT. Translated, it gives CASSLDGSTDTQYF. V is TRBV7-3 and J is TRBJ2-3; the D is unclear. The V gene's germline CDR1 is SGHTA and CDR2 FQGTGA. The CDR3 runs to 14 residues. Trimming removed 2 bases from V and 2 bases from J, with 8 bases in between.

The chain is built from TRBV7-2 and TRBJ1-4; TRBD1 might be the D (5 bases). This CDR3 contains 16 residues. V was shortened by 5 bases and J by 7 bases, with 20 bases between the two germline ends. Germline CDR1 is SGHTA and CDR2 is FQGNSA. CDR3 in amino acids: CASSISRGGVGEKLFF. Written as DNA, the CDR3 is TGTGCCAGCAGCATCTCAAGGGGCGGGGTCGGTGAAAAACTGTTTTTT.

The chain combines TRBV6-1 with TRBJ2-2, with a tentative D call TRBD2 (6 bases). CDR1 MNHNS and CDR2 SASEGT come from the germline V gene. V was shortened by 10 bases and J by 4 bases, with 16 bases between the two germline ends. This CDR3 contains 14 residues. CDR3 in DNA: TGTGCCACCGGGGGAAGGTGGGGCACCGGGGAGCTGTTTTTT. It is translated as CATGGRWGTGELFF.

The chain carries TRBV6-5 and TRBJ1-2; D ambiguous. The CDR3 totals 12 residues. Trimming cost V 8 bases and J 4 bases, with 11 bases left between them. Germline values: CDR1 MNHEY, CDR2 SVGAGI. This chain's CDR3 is CASRGSGYGYTF. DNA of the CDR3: TGTGCCAGCCGTGGCAGCGGCTATGGCTACACCTTC.

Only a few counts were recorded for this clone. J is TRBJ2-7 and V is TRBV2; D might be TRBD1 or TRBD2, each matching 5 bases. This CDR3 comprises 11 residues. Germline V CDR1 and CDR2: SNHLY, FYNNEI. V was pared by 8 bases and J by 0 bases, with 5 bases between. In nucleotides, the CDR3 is TGTGCCAGCGGGGGCTCCTACGAGCAGTACTTC. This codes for CASGGSYEQYF.

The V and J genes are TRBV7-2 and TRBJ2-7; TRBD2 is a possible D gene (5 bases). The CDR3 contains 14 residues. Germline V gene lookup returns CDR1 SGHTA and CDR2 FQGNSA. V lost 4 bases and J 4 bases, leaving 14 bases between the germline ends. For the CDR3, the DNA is TGTGCCAGCAGCTCCCGGTCGGGAAGGTACGAGCAGTACTTC. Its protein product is CASSSRSGRYEQYF.

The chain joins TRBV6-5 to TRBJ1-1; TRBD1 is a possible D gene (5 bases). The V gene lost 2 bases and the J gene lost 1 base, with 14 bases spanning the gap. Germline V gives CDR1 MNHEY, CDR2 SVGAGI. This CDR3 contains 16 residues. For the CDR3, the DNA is TGTGCCAGCAGTTACACCCCAGGGTACGGGAACACTGAAGCTTTCTTT. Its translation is CASSYTPGYGNTEAFF.

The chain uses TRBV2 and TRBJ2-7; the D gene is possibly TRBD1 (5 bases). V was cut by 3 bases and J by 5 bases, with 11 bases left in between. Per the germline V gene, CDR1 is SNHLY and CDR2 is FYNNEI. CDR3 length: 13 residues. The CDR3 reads CASSDDRGDEQYF. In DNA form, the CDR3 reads TGTGCCAGCAGTGACGACAGAGGCGACGAGCAGTACTTC. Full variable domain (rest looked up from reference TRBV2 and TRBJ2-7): EPEVTQTPSHQVTQMGQEVILRCVPISNHLYFYWYRQILGQKVEFLVSFYNNEISEKSEIFDDQFSVERPDGSNFTLKIRSTKLEDSAMYFCASSDDRGDEQYFGPGTRLTVT.

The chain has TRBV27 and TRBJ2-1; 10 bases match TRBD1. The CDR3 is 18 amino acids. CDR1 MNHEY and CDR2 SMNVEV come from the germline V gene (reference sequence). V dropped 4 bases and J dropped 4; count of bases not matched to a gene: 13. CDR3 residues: CASSYPSLGGQGYNEQFF. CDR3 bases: TGTGCCAGCAGTTACCCCTCTCTCGGGGGACAGGGGTACAATGAGCAGTTCTTC.

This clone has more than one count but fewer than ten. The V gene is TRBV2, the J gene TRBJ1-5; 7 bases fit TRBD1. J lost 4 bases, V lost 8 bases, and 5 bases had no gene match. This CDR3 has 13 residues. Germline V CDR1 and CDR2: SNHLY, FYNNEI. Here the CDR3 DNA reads TGTGCCAGCCGAACAGGGGAGAATCAGCCCCAGCATTTT. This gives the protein CASRTGENQPQHF.

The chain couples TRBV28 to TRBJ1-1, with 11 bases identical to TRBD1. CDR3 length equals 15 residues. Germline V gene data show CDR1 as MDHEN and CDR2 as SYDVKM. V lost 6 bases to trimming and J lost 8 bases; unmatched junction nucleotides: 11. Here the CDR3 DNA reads TGTGCCAGCAGGCCGACACCCGGGACAGGGGGGGAAGCTTTCTTT. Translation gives CASRPTPGTGGEAFF.

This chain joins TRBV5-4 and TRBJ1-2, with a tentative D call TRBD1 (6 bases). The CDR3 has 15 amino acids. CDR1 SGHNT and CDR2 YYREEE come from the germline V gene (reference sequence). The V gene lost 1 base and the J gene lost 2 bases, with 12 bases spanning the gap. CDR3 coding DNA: TGTGCCAGCAGCTTGTGGACAGACTTAAACTATGGCTACACCTTC. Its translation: CASSLWTDLNYGYTF. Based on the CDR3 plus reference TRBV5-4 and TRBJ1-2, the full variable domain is ETGVTQSPTHLIKTRGQQVTLRCSSQSGHNTVSWYQQALGQGPQFIFQYYREEENGRGNFPPRFSGLQFPNYSSELNVNALELDDSALYLCASSLWTDLNYGYTFGSGTRLTVV.

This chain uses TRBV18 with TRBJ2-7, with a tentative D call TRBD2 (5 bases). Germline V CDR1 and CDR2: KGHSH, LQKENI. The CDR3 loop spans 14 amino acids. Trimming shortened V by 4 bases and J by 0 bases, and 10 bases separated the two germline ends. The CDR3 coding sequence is TGTGCCAGCTCACGGACTTCGAGCTCCTACGAGCAGTACTTC. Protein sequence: CASSRTSSSYEQYF.

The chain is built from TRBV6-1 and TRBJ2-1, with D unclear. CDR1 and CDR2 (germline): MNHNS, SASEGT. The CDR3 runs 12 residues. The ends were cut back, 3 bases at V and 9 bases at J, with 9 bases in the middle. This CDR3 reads CASSDRSGEQFF. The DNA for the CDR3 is TGTGCCAGCAGTGACAGATCGGGTGAGCAGTTCTTC.

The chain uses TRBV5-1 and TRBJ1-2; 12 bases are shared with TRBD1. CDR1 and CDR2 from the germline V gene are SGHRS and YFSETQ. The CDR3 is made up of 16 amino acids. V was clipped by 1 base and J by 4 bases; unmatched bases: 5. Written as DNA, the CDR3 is TGCGCCAGCAGCTTGAGTTCGGGACAGGGGGCCTATGGCTACACCTTC. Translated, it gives CASSLSSGQGAYGYTF.

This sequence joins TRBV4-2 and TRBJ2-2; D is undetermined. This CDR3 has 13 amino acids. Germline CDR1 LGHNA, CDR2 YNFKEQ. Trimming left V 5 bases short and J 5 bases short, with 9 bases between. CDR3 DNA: TGTGCCAGCAGCTACTCGGAAACCGGGGAGCTGTTTTTT. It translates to CASSYSETGELFF.

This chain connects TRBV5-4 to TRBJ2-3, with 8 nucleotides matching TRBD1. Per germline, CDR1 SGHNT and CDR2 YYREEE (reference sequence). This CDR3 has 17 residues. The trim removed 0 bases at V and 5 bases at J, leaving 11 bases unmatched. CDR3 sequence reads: CASSLGLTGDMGDTQYF. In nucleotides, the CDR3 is TGTGCCAGCAGCTTGGGGCTGACAGGGGATATGGGAGATACGCAGTATTTT.

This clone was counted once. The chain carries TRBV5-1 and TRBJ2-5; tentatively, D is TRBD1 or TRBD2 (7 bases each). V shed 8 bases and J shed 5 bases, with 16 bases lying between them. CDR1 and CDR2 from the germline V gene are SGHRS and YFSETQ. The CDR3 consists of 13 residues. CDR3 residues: CASSRGGAETQYF. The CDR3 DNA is TGCGCCAGTAGCAGGGGGGGCGCGGAGACCCAGTACTTC.

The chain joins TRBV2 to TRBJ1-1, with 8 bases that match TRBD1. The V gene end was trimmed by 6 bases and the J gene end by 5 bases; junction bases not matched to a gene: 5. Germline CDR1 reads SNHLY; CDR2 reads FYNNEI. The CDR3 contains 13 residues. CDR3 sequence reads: CASRDRERTEAFF. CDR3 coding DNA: TGTGCCAGCAGGGACAGGGAGCGGACTGAAGCTTTCTTT.

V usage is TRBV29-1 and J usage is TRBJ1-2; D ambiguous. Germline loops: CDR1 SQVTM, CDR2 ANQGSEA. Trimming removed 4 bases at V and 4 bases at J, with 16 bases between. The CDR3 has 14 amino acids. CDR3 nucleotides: TGCAGCGTTGGAGACACAAGCTCCCGCTATGGCTACACCTTC. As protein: CSVGDTSSRYGYTF. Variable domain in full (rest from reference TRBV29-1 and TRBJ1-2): SAVISQKPSRDICQRGTSLTIQCQVDSQVTMMFWYRQQPGQSLTLIATANQGSEATYESGFVIDKFPISRPNLTFSTLTVSNMSPEDSSIYLCSVGDTSSRYGYTFGSGTRLTVV.

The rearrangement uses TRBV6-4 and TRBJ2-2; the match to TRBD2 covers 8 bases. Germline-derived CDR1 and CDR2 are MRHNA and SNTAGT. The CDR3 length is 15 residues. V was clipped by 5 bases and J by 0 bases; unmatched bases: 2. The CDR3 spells CASSPTSANTGELFF. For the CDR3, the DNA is TGTGCCAGCAGTCCGACTAGCGCGAACACCGGGGAGCTGTTTTTT.

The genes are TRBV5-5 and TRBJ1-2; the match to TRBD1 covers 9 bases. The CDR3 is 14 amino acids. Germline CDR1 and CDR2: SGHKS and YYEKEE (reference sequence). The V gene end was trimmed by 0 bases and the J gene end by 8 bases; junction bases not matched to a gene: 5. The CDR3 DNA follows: TGTGCCAGCAGCTTGGACGGGACAGGGTTCGGCTACACCTTC. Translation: CASSLDGTGFGYTF. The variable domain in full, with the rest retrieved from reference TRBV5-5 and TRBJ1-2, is DAGVTQSPTHLIKTRGQQVTLRCSPISGHKSVSWYQQVLGQGPQFIFQYYEKEERGRGNFPDRFSARQFPNYSSELNVNALLLGDSALYLCASSLDGTGFGYTFGSGTRLTVV.

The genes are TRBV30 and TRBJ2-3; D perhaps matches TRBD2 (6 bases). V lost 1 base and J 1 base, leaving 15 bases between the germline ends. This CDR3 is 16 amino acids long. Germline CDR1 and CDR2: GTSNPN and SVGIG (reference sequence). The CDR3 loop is CAWSAGTSSRTDTQYF. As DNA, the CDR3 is TGTGCCTGGAGTGCAGGGACTTCCTCTCGCACAGATACGCAGTATTTT.

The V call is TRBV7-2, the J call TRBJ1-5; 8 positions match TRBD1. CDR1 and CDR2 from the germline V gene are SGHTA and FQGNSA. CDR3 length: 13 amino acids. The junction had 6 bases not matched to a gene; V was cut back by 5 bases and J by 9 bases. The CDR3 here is CASSIGQGRPQHF. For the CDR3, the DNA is TGTGCCAGCAGCATCGGACAGGGCAGGCCCCAGCATTTT.

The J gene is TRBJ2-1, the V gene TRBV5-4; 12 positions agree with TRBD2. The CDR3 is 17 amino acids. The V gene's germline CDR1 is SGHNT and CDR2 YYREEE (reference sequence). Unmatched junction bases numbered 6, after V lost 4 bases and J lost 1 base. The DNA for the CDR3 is TGTGCCAGCAGCACAGCTAGCGGGGGGGCATCCTACAATGAGCAGTTCTTC. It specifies CASSTASGGASYNEQFF.